The T cell receptor beta chain under discussion was sequenced for a study of cytomegalovirus exposure and HLA in healthy donors. Background on the study: When 398 donors were genotyped, approximately 81% of them were found to fall in the Caucasian-associated ancestry cluster. Overall study results and limits: One variant, a missense change in DCLRE1C, was linked in a later analysis to TCR beta V- and J-gene trimming. Reportedly, diagnosis of cytomegalovirus status by the classifier showed high specificity and sensitivity.

13 Jbeta primers and 60 Vbeta primers were used for the PCR. In the study's own analysis: Roughly 81 million unique TCR beta chains, 10 million to 14 million shared, were counted in a later analysis. The protocol was immunoSEQ multiplex PCR, while the TCRdb copy is restricted to in-frame clones and leaves out a portion. That table is the source of V, J and clone size, and D and trimming were worked out from the DNA. The table includes under 150,000 clones, around 78% detected once. The V end was cut by 7 bases, the J end by 5 bases, with 17 bases between. Per germline, CDR1 GTSNPN and CDR2 SVGIG (reference sequence). The CDR3 covers 13 residues. Comment on this clone: The antigen is undetermined.

The sequenced sample consisted of PBMCs. The chain couples TRBV30 to TRBJ1-2; perhaps TRBD1 as D (5 bases). The TCR originated in a woman between 50 and 59 years old in good health and CMV-seronegative. The CDR3 DNA reads TGTGCCTCAACGGGGAGGGGCACGTATGGCTACACCTTC. Protein: CASTGRGTYGYTF.